One and the same sample provided the 23 T cell receptor beta chains below, sequenced in a study of T cells in Graves' hyperthyroidism and ophthalmopathy. TCR beta CDR3 sequences were amplified from RNA transcripts. First-round RT-PCR targeting the TCR CDR3 was performed with the HTBI primer set. TCRdb called the multiplex PCR reads again in MiXCR, with one record for every CDR3 protein. The sample comprises almost 250,000 distinct CDR3 sequences, about 24% of which are singletons, and 35% rests with the top ten. Sample: blood. The receptors stem from a woman in her 40s with Graves' ophthalmopathy.

This clonotype was counted many times. The chain combines TRBV2 with TRBJ2-6; 7 nucleotides agree with TRBD2. The junction had 9 bases not matched to a gene; V was cut back by 7 bases and J by 0 bases. CDR3 size: 17 residues. Looked up from germline, CDR1 is SNHLY and CDR2 is FYNNEI. CDR3 residues: CASITLAPSSGANVLTF. CDR3 bases: TGTGCCAGCATCACACTAGCGCCCAGCTCTGGGGCCAACGTCCTGACTTTC.

The V gene is TRBV6-5, the J gene TRBJ2-5; TRBD1 might be the D (7 bases). From germline, CDR1 is MNHEY and CDR2 SVGAGI. The CDR3 has 15 residues. The germline V and J ends were trimmed by 3 bases and 4 bases, with 15 bases remaining between them. As DNA, the CDR3 is TGTGCCAGCAGTTATCAGCCTCAGGGGGGAGAGACCCAGTACTTC. This codes for CASSYQPQGGETQYF.

The sample holds one count of this clonotype. The chain employs TRBV7-8 and TRBJ1-2, with 9 bases aligning to TRBD1. Per the germline V gene, CDR1 is SGHVS and CDR2 is FQNEAQ. The CDR3 is made up of 18 amino acids. Trimming at V came to 5 bases and at J to 2 bases, leaving 15 bases not matched to a gene. The CDR3 bases are TGTGCCAGCAGCCCGAGGGTCGGGACAGGGACCGCCAACTATGGCTACACCTTC. This translates into CASSPRVGTGTANYGYTF. Drawing the rest from reference TRBV7-8 and TRBJ1-2, the complete variable domain is GAGVSQSPRYKVAKRGQDVALRCDPISGHVSLFWYQQALGQGPEFLTYFQNEAQLDKSGLPSDRFFAERPEGSVSTLKIQRTQQEDSAVYLCASSPRVGTGTANYGYTFGSGTRLTVV.

The chain carries TRBV20-1 and TRBJ2-5, with 8 bases matching TRBD2. The CDR3 loop spans 14 amino acids. Germline V gene lookup returns CDR1 DFQATT and CDR2 SNEGSKA (reference sequence). Trimming at V came to 6 bases and at J to 9 bases, leaving 15 bases not matched to a gene. The CDR3 region has the DNA TGCAGTGCAGGCCGCGGGGGGAGCGTTGGGGCCCAGTACTTC. Translating it yields CSAGRGGSVGAQYF.

This chain uses TRBV28 with TRBJ1-5, with D unresolved. Trimming shortened V by 4 bases and J by 6 bases, and 13 bases separated the two germline ends. Germline CDR1 reads MDHEN; CDR2 reads SYDVKM. This CDR3 has 14 amino acids. The CDR3 region is CASSSGAAGQPQHF. The CDR3 bases are TGTGCCAGCAGTTCGGGCGCCGCGGGTCAGCCCCAGCATTTT.

V is TRBV10-2 and J is TRBJ1-2; D is unclear. This CDR3 comprises 14 residues. CDR1 is WSHSY, CDR2 SAAADI, per germline. Trimming took off 4 bases at V and 4 bases at J, with 13 bases between the two ends. The chain's CDR3 is CASSGKGEGYGYTF. In nucleotides, the CDR3 is TGCGCCAGCAGTGGTAAGGGTGAAGGCTATGGCTACACCTTC.

This clonotype was counted at least ten times. This chain joins TRBV4-1 and TRBJ1-3; D gene unclear. V lost 1 base to trimming and J lost 7 bases, with 14 bases between them. Germline V gene sequence: CDR1 MGHRA, CDR2 YSYEKL. The length of the CDR3 is 15 residues. CDR3 coding DNA: TGCGCCAGCAGCCAAGGAAGTTTCTTTGGGAACACCATATATTTT. It encodes CASSQGSFFGNTIYF.

This clonotype has a count of ten or more. The CDR3 loop reads CASSYGELAEQYF. In nucleotides, the CDR3 is TGTGCCAGCAGTTACGGGGAACTGGCCGAGCAGTACTTC. J is TRBJ2-7 and V is TRBV6-5; D call uncertain. The V end lost 2 bases, the J end lost 6 bases, and 11 bases lay between the germline ends. Per germline, CDR1 MNHEY and CDR2 SVGAGI. CDR3 length: 13 residues.

At least ten counts were recorded for this clonotype. V and J are TRBV6-5 and TRBJ2-7, with 9 nucleotides matching TRBD2. The length of the CDR3 is 14 residues. Germline CDR1 is MNHEY and CDR2 is SVGAGI. Trimming took 3 bases from V and 4 from J; bases not matched to a gene: 4. CDR3 residues: CASSYLAGGYEQYF. Written as DNA, the CDR3 is TGTGCCAGCAGTTATCTGGCGGGAGGGTACGAGCAGTACTTC.

The CDR3 DNA reads as TGTGCCAGCAGTTCCTCGACAGGGACTCAGTACTTC. It encodes CASSSSTGTQYF. V and J are TRBV12-3 or TRBV12-4 and TRBJ2-7, with D possibly being TRBD1 (7 bases). V was shortened by 4 bases and J by 10 bases, with 14 bases between the two germline ends. The CDR3 consists of 12 residues.

This clonotype was recorded many times. The rearrangement links TRBV28 to TRBJ1-1; 10 nucleotides align to TRBD1. Unmatched junction bases numbered 11, after V lost 8 bases and J lost 5 bases. Per the germline V gene, CDR1 is MDHEN and CDR2 is SYDVKM. This CDR3 is 15 amino acids long. CDR3 bases: TGTGCCAGCGAACCCGGGACAGGGGTTGAAACTGAAGCTTTCTTT. Protein product: CASEPGTGVETEAFF.

This clonotype was recorded many times. The genes are TRBV24-1 and TRBJ2-4; 14 positions match TRBD2. V lost 4 bases and J lost 5; bases outside the gene matches: 9. There are 18 residues in the CDR3. CDR1 is KGHDR and CDR2 is SFDVKD in the germline V gene. Here the CDR3 DNA reads TGTGCCACCAGTGACGCCGGGACTAGCGGGAGAAGCCAAAACATTCAGTACTTC. Its translation: CATSDAGTSGRSQNIQYF.

This clonotype was observed many times. V usage is TRBV27 and J usage is TRBJ1-2; tentatively, D is TRBD1 (5 bases). The CDR3 is made up of 14 amino acids. The germline V gene has CDR1 MNHEY and CDR2 SMNVEV (reference sequence). V dropped 2 bases and J dropped 4 bases, with 11 bases sitting between them. The DNA for the CDR3 is TGTGCCAGCAGTTTAGGGACCCAACCCTATGGCTACACCTTC. This encodes CASSLGTQPYGYTF.

As regards this clonotype: The junction departs from germline at one end; a sequencing error may be responsible. This chain joins TRBV18 and TRBJ2-5; D is perhaps TRBD2 (6 bases). This CDR3 region has 14 residues. The germline CDR1 and CDR2 sequences are KGHSH and LQKENI. The CDR3 DNA sequence: TGTGCCGGCTCAAGGTCGGGAGCAGTGGAGACCCAGTACTTC. Amino acids: CAGSRSGAVETQYF.

The chain employs TRBV6-9 and TRBJ1-1, with 9 bases identical to TRBD1. Per the germline V gene, CDR1 is MNHGY and CDR2 is SVAAGI. J lost 1 base, V lost 7 bases, and 7 bases had no gene match. The CDR3 has 15 amino acids. As DNA, the CDR3 is TGTGCCAGCATCCCGGGACAGGGCTCGAACACTGAAGCTTTCTTT. Its protein product is CASIPGQGSNTEAFF.

This clonotype was picked up many times. V and J are TRBV4-1 and TRBJ2-5, with 7 bases lining up with TRBD1. V shed 5 bases and J 5 bases; nucleotides not matched to a gene: 5. Looked up from germline, CDR1 is MGHRA and CDR2 is YSYEKL. This CDR3 is 13 amino acids long. The CDR3 region has the DNA TGCGCCAGCAGCAGACAGGGTTTGGAGACCCAGTACTTC. Translated, it gives CASSRQGLETQYF.

This clonotype was counted ten times or more. The rearrangement joins TRBV6-5 to TRBJ2-7, with TRBD1 matching 9 bases. Germline V gene sequence: CDR1 MNHEY, CDR2 SVGAGI. V was pared by 4 bases and J by 2 bases, with 6 bases of the junction left unmatched. The CDR3 consists of 15 residues. The CDR3 loop reads CASSFSGTGTYEQYF. The CDR3, as DNA: TGTGCCAGCAGTTTCTCCGGGACAGGGACCTACGAGCAGTACTTC.

This clonotype was observed many times. V gene TRBV10-2 combines with J gene TRBJ1-2; TRBD1 matches 9 bases. CDR3 length: 14 residues. The germline V gene has CDR1 WSHSY and CDR2 SAAADI. V lost 2 bases to trimming and J lost 8 bases; unmatched junction nucleotides: 6. DNA of the CDR3: TGCGCCAGCAGTGAGCCGGGACAGGGTTTCGGCTACACCTTC. Translating it yields CASSEPGQGFGYTF.

This clonotype was counted ten times or more. V gene TRBV4-1 combines with J gene TRBJ2-7, with 7 bases identical to TRBD2. The junction had 5 bases not matched to a gene; V was cut back by 4 bases and J by 2 bases. This CDR3 region has 14 residues. Germline V CDR1 and CDR2: MGHRA, YSYEKL. The chain's CDR3 is CASSPQSGAYEQYF. CDR3 sequence (DNA): TGCGCCAGCAGCCCCCAAAGCGGGGCCTACGAGCAGTACTTC.

This clonotype was observed at least ten times. CDR3 in DNA: TGTGCCATCAAAAGGACAGGGGGCGACGAGCAGTACTTC. Translation gives CAIKRTGGDEQYF. The V gene is TRBV10-3, the J gene TRBJ2-7, with 11 bases that match TRBD1. Germline V gene lookup returns CDR1 ENHRY and CDR2 SYGVKD. V trimming: 7 bases; J trimming: 5 bases; junction bases outside the gene matches: 4. The CDR3 runs to 13 residues.

At least ten counts were recorded for this clonotype. The chain combines TRBV7-2 with TRBJ2-2, with D hard to call. Germline-derived CDR1 and CDR2 are SGHTA and FQGNSA. The CDR3 length is 12 residues. V lost 5 bases, J lost 6 bases, and 7 bases lay in between. CDR3 DNA: TGTGCCAGCAGCACAGAGGCCGGGGAGCTGTTTTTT. Encoded protein: CASSTEAGELFF.

This clonotype showed up just a few times. J is TRBJ2-1 and V is TRBV6-5, with TRBD2 matching over 7 bases. Looked up from germline, CDR1 is MNHEY and CDR2 is SVGAGI. The length of the CDR3 is 18 residues. Trimming at V came to 0 bases and at J to 0 bases, leaving 8 bases not matched to a gene. The CDR3 DNA reads as TGTGCCAGCAGTTACTCCGGAGTAGCGGGCAGCTCCTACAATGAGCAGTTCTTC. Its translation is CASSYSGVAGSSYNEQFF.

This clonotype showed up just a few times. The chain has TRBV6-2 or TRBV6-3 and TRBJ1-2; D gene ambiguous. Germline V gene sequence: CDR1 MNHEY, CDR2 SVGEGT. The CDR3 is made up of 12 amino acids. V was shortened by 4 bases and J by 7 bases, with 10 bases between the two germline ends. For the CDR3, the DNA is TGTGCCAGCAGTTCAGCGGTTGGTGGCTACACCTTC. The encoded protein is CASSSAVGGYTF.